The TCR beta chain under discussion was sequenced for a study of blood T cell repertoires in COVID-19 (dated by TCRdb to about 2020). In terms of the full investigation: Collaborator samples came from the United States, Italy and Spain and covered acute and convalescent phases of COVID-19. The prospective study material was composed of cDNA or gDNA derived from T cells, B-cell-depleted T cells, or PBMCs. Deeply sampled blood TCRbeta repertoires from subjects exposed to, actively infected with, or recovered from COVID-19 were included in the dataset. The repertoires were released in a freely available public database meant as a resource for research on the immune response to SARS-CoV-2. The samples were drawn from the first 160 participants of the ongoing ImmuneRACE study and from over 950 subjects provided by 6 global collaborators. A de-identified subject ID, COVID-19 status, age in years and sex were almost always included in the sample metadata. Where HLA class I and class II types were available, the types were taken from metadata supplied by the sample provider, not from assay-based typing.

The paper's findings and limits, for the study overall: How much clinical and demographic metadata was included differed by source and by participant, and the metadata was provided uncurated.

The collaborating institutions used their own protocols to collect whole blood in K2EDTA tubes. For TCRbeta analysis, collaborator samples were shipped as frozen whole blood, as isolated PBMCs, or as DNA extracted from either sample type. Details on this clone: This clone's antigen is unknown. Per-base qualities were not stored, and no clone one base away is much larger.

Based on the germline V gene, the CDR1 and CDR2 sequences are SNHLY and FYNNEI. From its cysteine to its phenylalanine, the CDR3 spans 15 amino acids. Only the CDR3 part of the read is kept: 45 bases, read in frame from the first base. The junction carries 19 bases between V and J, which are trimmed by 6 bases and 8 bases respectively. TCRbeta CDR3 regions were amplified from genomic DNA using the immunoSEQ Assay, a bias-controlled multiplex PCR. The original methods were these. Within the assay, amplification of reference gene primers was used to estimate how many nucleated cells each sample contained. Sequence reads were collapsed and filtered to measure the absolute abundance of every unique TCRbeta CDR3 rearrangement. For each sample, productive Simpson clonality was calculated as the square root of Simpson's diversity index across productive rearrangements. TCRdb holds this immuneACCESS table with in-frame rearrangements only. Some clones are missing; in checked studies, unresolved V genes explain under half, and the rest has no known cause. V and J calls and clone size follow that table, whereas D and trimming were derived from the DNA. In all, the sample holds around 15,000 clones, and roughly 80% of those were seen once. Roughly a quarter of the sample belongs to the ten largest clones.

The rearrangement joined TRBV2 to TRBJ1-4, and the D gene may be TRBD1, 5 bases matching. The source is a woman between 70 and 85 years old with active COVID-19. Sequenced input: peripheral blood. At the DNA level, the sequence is TGTGCCAGCAGCGGCGGGGGATGGGGGGTCGAAAAACTGTTTTTT. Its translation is CASSGGGWGVEKLFF.